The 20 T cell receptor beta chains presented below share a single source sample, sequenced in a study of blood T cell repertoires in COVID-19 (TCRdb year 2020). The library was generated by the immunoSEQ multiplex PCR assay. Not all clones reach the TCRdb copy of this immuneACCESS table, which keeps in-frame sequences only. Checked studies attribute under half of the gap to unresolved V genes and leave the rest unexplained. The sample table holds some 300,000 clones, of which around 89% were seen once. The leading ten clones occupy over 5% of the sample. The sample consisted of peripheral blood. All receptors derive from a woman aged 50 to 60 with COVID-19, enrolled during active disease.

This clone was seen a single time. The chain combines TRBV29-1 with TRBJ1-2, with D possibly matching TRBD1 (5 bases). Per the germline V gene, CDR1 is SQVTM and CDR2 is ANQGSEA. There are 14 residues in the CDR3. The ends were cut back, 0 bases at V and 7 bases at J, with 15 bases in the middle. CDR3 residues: CSVEDLGASSGYTF. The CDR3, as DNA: TGCAGCGTTGAAGATCTAGGGGCTAGTAGTGGCTACACCTTC.

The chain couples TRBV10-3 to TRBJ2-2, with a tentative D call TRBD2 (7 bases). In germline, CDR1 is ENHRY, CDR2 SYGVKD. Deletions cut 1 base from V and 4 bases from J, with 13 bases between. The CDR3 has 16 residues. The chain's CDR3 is CAISEFAGAPTGELFF. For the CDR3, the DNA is TGTGCCATCAGTGAGTTTGCGGGGGCGCCCACCGGGGAGCTGTTTTTT.

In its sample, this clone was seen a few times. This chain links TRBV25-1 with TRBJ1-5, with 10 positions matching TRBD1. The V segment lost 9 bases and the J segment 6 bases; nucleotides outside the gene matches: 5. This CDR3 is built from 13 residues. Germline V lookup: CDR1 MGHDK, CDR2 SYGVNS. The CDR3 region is CARMTGGGQPQHF. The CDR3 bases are TGTGCCAGAATGACAGGGGGCGGTCAGCCCCAGCATTTT.

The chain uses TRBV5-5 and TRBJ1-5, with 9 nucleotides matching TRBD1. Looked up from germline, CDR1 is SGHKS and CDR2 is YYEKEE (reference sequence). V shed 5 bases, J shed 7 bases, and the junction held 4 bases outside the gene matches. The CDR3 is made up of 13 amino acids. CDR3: CASRGQGTQPQHF. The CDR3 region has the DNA TGTGCCAGCAGGGGACAGGGAACGCAGCCCCAGCATTTT.

The CDR3 nucleotides read TGTGCCAGCAGCTTAGGACAGAGCTATGGCTACACCTTC. The encoded protein is CASSLGQSYGYTF. The rearrangement links TRBV7-8 to TRBJ1-2; TRBD1 might be the D (5 bases). Germline values: CDR1 SGHVS, CDR2 FQNEAQ. V lost 1 base to trimming and J lost 4 bases, with 7 bases between them. CDR3 length: 13 amino acids.

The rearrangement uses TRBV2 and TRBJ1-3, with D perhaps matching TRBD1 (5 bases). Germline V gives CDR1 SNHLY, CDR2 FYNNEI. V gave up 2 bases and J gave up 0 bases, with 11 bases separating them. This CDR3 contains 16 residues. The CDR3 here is CASSEFRGSSGNTIYF. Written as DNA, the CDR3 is TGTGCCAGCAGTGAATTTCGGGGGTCCTCTGGAAACACCATATATTTT.

CDR3 in amino acids: CASSQGLAGGTDTQYF. CDR3 nucleotides: TGTGCCAGCAGCCAAGGTTTAGCGGGGGGCACAGATACGCAGTATTTT. The chain is built from TRBV4-2 and TRBJ2-3; 9 nucleotides align to TRBD2. V lost 1 base, J lost 1 base, and 3 bases stayed unmatched. CDR1 and CDR2 (germline): LGHNA, YNFKEQ. This CDR3 has 16 amino acids.

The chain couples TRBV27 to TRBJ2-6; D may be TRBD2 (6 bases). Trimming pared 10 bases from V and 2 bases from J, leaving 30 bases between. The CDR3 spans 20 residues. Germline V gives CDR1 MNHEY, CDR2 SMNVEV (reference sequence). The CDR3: CATLENGLGRRRAGANVLTF. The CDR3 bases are TGTGCCACCCTAGAGAATGGCCTGGGGAGGAGAAGGGCTGGGGCCAACGTCCTGACTTTC.

The CDR3 region is CASSFGQGAKGNTIYF. For the CDR3, the DNA is TGTGCCAGCAGCTTCGGACAGGGGGCGAAAGGAAACACCATATATTTT. The chain has TRBV7-9 and TRBJ1-3; 11 nucleotides line up with TRBD1. Germline CDR1 SEHNR, CDR2 FQNEAQ (reference sequence). The CDR3 is made up of 16 amino acids. V was clipped by 3 bases and J by 4 bases; unmatched bases: 5. The variable domain in full, completed from reference TRBV7-9 and TRBJ1-3, reads DTGVSQNPRHKITKRGQNVTFRCDPISEHNRLYWYRQTLGQGPEFLTYFQNEAQLEKSRLLSDRFSAERPKGSFSTLEIQRTEQGDSAMYLCASSFGQGAKGNTIYFGEGSWLTVV.

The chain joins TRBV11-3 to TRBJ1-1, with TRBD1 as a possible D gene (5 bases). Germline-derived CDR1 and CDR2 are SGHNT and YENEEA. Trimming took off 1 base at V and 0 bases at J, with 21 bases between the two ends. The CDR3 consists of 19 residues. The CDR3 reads CASSLGYGRVVSVNTEAFF. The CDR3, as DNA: TGTGCCAGCAGCTTAGGTTACGGCAGGGTGGTGTCGGTGAACACTGAAGCTTTCTTT.

CDR3 bases: TGTGCCAGCTCACCACCCTCACATGCTAGCACAGATACGCAGTATTTT. Its protein is CASSPPSHASTDTQYF. V gene TRBV18 combines with J gene TRBJ2-3; D not certain. Trimming removed 0 bases from V and 0 bases from J, with 10 bases in between. CDR1 and CDR2 from the germline V gene are KGHSH and LQKENI. The CDR3 length is 16 residues.

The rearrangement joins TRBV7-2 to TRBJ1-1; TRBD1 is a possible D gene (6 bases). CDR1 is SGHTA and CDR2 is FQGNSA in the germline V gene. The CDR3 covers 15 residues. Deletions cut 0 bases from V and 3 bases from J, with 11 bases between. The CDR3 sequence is CASSLALSGDTEAFF. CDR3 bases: TGTGCCAGCAGCTTAGCGCTTTCAGGGGACACTGAAGCTTTCTTT.

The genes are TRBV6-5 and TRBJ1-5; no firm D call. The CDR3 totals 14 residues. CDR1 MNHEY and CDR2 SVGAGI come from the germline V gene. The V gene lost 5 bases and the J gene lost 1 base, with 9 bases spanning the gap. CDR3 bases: TGTGCCAGCAGTCCGACGGGGAGCAATCAGCCCCAGCATTTT. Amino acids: CASSPTGSNQPQHF.

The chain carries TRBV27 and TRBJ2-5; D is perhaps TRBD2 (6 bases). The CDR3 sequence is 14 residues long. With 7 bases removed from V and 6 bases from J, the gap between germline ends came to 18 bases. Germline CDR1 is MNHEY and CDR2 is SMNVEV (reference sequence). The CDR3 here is CASTERAGKKTQYF. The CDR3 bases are TGTGCCAGCACTGAGCGGGCCGGTAAGAAGACCCAGTACTTC.

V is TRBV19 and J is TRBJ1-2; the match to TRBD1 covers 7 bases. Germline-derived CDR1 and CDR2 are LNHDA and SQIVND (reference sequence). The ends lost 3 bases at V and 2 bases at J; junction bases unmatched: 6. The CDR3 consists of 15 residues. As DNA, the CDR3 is TGTGCCAGTAGTATCGGGACAGCCGCCAACTATGGCTACACCTTC. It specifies CASSIGTAANYGYTF.

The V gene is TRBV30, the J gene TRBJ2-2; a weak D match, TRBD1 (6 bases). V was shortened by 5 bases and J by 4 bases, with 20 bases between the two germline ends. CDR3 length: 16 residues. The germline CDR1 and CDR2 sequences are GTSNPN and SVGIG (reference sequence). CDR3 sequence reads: CAWGKGTRALTGELFF. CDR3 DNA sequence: TGTGCCTGGGGGAAAGGGACAAGGGCTCTCACCGGGGAGCTGTTTTTT.

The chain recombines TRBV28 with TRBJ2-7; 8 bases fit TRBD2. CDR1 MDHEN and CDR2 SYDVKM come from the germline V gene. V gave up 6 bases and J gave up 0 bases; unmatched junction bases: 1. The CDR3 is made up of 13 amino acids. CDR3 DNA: TGTGCCAGCAGGACTAGCGTCTCCTACGAGCAGTACTTC. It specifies CASRTSVSYEQYF.

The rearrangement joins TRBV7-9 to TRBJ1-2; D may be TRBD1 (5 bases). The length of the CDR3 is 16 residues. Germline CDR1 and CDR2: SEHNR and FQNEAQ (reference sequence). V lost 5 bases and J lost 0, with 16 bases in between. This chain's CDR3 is CASSPLFGGSNYGYTF. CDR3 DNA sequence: TGTGCCAGCAGCCCCCTATTCGGGGGATCTAACTATGGCTACACCTTC.

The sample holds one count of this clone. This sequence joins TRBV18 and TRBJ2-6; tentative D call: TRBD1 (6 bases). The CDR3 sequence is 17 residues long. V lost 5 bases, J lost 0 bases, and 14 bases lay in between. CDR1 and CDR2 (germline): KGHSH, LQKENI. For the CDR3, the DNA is TGTGCCAGCTCATATGGACAGTTCGACTCTGGGGCCAACGTCCTGACTTTC. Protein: CASSYGQFDSGANVLTF.

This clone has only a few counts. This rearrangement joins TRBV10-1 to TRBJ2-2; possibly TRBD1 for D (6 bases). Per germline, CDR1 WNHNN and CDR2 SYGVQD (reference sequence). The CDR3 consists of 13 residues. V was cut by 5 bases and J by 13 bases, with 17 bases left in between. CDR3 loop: CASSQNRDMALFF. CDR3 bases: TGCGCCAGCAGTCAAAATCGGGACATGGCGCTGTTTTTT.